This T cell receptor (beta chain) was sequenced in a study of CD8+ T cells in alopecia areata. Comments on this clone: Its antigen is not known.

This CDR3 is 12 amino acids long. V was clipped by 8 bases and J by 4 bases, with 14 bases between them. Looked up from germline, CDR1 is GTSNPN and CDR2 is SVGIG (reference sequence). RNA extraction and reverse transcription yielded cDNA as sequencing template. Clones were sequenced by immunoSEQ multiplex PCR, and TCRdb holds only the in-frame ones, with some missing. The sample includes over 50,000 clones, about 44% of them seen just once. Findings and limits, study-wide: Researchers reported that TCR sharing among patients proved less clear than in mice, possibly HLA-linked.

This TCR was sampled from a human donor with alopecia areata. The source was CD8+ T cells sorted from blood, collected at week 0. The rearrangement links TRBV30 to TRBJ1-2, with D maybe TRBD1 (5 bases). Here the CDR3 reads CAIKDRSYGYTF. CDR3 nucleotides: TGTGCCATAAAAGACAGAAGCTATGGCTACACCTTC.